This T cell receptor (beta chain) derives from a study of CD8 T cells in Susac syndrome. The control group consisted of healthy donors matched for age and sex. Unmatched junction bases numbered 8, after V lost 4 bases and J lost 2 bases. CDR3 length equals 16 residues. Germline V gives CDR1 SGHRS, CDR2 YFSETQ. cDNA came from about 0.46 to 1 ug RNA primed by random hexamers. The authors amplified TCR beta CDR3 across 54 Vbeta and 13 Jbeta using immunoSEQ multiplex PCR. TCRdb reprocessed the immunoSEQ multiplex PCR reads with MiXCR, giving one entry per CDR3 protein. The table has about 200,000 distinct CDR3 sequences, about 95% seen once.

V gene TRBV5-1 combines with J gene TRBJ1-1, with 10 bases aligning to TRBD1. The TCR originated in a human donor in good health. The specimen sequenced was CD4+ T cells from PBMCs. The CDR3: CASSTGQGRPNTEAFF. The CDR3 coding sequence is TGCGCCAGCAGCACGGGACAGGGGCGTCCCAACACTGAAGCTTTCTTT.